This TCR beta chain was sequenced in a study of blood T cell repertoires in COVID-19. The ends were cut back, 8 bases at V and 6 bases at J, with 10 bases in the middle. Germline CDR1 reads MDHEN; CDR2 reads SYDVKM. The CDR3 sequence is 11 residues long. Here immunoSEQ multiplex PCR was the method, and the copy in TCRdb shows in-frame clones only, minus some. This table holds under 350,000 clones, around 86% found once. Participants reported their clinical history, and cohort assignment relied on those reports. This chain uses TRBV28 with TRBJ1-2; D may be TRBD1 (5 bases). The sequencing sample was made of PBMCs or T cells enriched from blood (not recorded which). This receptor was taken from a woman aged 40 to 50 with acute COVID-19. For the CDR3, the DNA is TGTGCCAGCGGGGCGTATAATGGCTACACCTTC. Its translation: CASGAYNGYTF.